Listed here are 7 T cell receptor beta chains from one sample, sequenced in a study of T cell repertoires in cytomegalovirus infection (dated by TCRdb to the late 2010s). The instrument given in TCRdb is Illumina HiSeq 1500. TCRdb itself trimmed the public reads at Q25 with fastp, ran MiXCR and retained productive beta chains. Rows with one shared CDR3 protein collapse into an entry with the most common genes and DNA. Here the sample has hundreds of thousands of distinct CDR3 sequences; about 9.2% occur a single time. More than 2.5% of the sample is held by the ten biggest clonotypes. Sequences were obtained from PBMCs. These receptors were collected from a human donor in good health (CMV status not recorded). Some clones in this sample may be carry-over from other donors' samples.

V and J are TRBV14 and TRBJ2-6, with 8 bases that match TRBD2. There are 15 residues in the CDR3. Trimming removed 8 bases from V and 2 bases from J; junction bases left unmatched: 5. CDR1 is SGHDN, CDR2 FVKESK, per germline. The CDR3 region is CASRGGDTGANVLTF. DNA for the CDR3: TGTGCCAGCCGGGGGGGGGATACTGGGGCCAACGTCCTGACTTTC.

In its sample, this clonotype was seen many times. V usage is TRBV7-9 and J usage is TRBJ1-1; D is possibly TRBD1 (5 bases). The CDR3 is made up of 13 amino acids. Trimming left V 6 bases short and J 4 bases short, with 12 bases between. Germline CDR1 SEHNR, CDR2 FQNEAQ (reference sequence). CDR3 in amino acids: CASRSTGGTEAFF. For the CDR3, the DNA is TGTGCCAGCAGATCTACTGGGGGCACTGAAGCTTTCTTT.

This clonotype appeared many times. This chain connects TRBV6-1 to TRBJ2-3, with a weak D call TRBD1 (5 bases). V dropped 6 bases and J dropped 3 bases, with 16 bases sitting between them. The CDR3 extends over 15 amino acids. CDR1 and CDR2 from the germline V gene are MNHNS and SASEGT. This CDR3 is CASSQGLIGTDTQYF. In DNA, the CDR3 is TGTGCCAGCAGCCAGGGATTGATAGGAACAGATACGCAGTATTTT.

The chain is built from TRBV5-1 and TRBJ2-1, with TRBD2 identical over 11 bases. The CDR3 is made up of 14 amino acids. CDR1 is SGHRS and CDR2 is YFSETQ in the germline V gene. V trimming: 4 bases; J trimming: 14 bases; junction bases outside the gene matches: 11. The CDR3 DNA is TGCGCCAGCAGCCCCGGGACTAGCGGTCTCGGGGAGTTCTTC. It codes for CASSPGTSGLGEFF.

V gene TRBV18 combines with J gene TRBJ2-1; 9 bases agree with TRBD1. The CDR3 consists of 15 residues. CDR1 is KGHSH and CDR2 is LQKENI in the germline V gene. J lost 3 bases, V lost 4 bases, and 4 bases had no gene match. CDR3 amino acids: CASSLMDRGYNEQFF. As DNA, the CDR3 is TGTGCCAGCTCACTAATGGACAGGGGCTACAATGAGCAGTTCTTC.

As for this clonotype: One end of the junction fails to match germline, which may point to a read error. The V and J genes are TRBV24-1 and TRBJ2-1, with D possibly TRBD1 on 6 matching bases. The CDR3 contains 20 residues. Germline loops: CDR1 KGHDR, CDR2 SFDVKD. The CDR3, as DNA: TGTGCCACCAGTGCTTTGAGGCGACCCGGGCGTGGGGGCGTAGGGAATGAGCAGTTCTTC. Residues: CATSALRRPGRGGVGNEQFF.

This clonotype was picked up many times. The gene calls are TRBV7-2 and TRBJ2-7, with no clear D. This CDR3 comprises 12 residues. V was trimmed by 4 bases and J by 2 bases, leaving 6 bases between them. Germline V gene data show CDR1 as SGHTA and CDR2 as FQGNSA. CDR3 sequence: CASSSVTYEQYF. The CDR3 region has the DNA TGTGCCAGCAGCTCCGTTACCTACGAGCAGTACTTC.